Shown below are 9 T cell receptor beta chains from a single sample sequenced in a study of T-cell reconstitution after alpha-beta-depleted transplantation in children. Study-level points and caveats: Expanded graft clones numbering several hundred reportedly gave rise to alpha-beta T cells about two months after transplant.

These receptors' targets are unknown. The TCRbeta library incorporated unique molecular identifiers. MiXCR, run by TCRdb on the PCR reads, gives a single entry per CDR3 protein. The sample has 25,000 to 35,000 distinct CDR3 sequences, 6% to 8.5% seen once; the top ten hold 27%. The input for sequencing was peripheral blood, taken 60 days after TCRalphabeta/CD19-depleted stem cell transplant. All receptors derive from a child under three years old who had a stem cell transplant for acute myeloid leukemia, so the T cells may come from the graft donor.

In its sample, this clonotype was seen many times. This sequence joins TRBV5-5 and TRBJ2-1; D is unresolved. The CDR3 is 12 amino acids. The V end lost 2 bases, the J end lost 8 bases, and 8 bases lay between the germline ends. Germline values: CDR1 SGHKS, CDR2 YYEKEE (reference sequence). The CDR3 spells CASSFLGDEQFF. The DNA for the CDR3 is TGTGCCAGCAGCTTTCTAGGCGATGAGCAGTTCTTC.

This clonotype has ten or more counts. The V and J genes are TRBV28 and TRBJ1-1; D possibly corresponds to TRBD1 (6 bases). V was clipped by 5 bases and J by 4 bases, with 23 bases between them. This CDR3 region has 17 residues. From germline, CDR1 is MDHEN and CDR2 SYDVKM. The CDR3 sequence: CASSRGGDNPRGTEAFF. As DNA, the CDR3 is TGTGCCAGCAGTCGGGGGGGGGACAACCCACGGGGCACTGAAGCTTTCTTT.

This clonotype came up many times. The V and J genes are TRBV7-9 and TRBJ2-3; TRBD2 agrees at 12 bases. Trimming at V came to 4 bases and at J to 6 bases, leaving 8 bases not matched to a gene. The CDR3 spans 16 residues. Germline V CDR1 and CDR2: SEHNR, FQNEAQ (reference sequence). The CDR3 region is CASSSSTSGSADTQYF. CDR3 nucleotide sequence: TGTGCCAGCAGCTCTTCGACTAGCGGGAGTGCTGATACGCAGTATTTT.

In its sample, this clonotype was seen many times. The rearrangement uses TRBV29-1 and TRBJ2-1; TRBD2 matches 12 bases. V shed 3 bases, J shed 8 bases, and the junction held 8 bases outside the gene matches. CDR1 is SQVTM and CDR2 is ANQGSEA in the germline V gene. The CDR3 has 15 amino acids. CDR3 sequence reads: CSVDRSTSGRYEQFF. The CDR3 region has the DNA TGCAGCGTTGATAGATCCACTAGCGGGAGGTATGAGCAGTTCTTC.

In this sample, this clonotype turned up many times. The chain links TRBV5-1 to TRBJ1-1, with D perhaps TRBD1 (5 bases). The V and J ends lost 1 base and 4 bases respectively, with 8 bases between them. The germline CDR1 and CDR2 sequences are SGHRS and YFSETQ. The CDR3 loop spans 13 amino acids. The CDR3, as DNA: TGCGCCAGCAGCTTGCGACAGCTCACTGAAGCTTTCTTT. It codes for CASSLRQLTEAFF.

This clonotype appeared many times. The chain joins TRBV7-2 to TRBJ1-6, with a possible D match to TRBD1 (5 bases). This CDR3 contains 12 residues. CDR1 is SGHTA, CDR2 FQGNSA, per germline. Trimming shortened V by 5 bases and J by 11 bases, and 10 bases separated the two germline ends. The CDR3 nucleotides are TGTGCCAGCAGCATCACAGGCGCACCCCTCCACTTT. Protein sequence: CASSITGAPLHF.

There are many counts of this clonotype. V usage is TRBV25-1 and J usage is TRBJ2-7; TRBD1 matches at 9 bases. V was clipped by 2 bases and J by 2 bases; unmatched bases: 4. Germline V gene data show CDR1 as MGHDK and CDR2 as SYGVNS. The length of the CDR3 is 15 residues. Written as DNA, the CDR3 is TGTGCCAGCAGTGAAGACAGGGGGGTACCCTACGAGCAGTACTTC. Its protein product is CASSEDRGVPYEQYF.

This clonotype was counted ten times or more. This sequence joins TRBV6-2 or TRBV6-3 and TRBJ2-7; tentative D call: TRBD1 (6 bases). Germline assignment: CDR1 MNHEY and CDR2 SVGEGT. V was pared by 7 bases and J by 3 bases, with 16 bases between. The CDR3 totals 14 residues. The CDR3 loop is CASTGTISYYEQYF. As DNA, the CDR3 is TGTGCCAGCACCGGGACAATTTCCTACTACGAGCAGTACTTC.

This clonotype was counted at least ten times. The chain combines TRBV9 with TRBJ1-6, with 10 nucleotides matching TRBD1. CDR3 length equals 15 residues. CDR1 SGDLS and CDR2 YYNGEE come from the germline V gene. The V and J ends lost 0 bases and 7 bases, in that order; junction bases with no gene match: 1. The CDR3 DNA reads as TGTGCCAGCAGCGTAGCGGGACAGGGGAATTCACCCCTCCACTTT. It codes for CASSVAGQGNSPLHF. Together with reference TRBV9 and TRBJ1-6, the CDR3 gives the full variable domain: DSGVTQTPKHLITATGQRVTLRCSPRSGDLSVYWYQQSLDQGLQFLIQYYNGEERAKGNILERFSAQQFPDLHSELNLSSLELGDSALYFCASSVAGQGNSPLHFGNGTRLTVT.